This TCR beta chain was captured in a study of CD8 T cells in ankylosing spondylitis. This clonotype occurred many times. V was shortened by 5 bases and J by 9 bases, with 16 bases between the two germline ends. In germline, CDR1 is SGHTA, CDR2 FQGNSA. CDR3 length: 14 residues. Via MiXCR, TCRdb re-called the 5' RACE reads, giving one row per CDR3 protein. Here the sample spans 250,000 to 300,000 distinct CDR3 sequences, 20% being singletons. The specimen sequenced was blood, either unsorted or a sorted T cell fraction (not recorded which). This clonotype originated in a male donor with ankylosing spondylitis or in good health (not recorded which). The chain couples TRBV7-2 to TRBJ2-2, with D hard to call. The CDR3 region has the DNA TGTGCCAGCAGCCCACCTTCCTCTGGTTGGGAGCTGTTTTTT. It is translated as CASSPPSSGWELFF. Filled out from reference TRBV7-2 and TRBJ2-2, the complete variable domain reads GAGVSQSPSNKVTEKGKDVELRCDPISGHTALYWYRQSLGQGLEFLIYFQGNSAPDKSGLPSDRFSAERTGGSVSTLTIQRTQQEDSAVYLCASSPPSSGWELFFGEGSRLTVL.